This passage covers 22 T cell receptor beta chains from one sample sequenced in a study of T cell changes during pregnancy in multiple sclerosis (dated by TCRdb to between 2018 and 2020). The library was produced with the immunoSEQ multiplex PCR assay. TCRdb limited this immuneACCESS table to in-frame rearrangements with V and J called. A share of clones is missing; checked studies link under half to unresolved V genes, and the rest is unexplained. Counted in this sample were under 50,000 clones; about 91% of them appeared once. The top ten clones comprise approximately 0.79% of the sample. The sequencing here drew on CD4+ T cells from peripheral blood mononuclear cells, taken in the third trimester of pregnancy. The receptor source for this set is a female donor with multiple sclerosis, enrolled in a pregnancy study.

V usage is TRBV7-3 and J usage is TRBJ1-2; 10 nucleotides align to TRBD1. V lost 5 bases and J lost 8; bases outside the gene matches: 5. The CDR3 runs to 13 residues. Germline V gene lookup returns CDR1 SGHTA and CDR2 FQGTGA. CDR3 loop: CASSRGQGQGYTF. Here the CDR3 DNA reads TGTGCCAGCAGCCGGGGACAGGGGCAAGGCTACACCTTC.

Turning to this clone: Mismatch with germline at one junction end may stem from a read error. This chain's CDR3 is CSARVERIFPF. As DNA, the CDR3 is TGCAGTGCTAGGGTGGAGCGCATCTTCCCCTTC. The chain links TRBV20-1 to TRBJ1-2; no firm D call. The germline CDR1 and CDR2 sequences are DFQATT and SNEGSKA (reference sequence). CDR3 size: 11 residues.

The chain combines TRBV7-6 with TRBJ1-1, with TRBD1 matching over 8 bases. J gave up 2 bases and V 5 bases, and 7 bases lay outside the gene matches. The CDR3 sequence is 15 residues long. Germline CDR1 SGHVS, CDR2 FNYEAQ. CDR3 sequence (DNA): TGTGCCAGCAGCACTCGACAGGGGCCTAACACTGAAGCTTTCTTT. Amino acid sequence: CASSTRQGPNTEAFF.

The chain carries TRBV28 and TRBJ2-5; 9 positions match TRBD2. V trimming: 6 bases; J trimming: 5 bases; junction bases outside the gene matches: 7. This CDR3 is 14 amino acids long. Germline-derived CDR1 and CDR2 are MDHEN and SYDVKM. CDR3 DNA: TGTGCCAGCAGACCTAGCGGGACAATCGAGACCCAGTACTTC. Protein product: CASRPSGTIETQYF.

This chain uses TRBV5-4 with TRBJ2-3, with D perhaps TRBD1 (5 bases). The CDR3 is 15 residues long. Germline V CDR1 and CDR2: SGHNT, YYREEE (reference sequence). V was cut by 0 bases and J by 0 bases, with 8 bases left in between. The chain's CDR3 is CASSLEGRSTDTQYF. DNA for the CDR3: TGTGCCAGCAGCTTGGAGGGGCGCAGCACAGATACGCAGTATTTT.

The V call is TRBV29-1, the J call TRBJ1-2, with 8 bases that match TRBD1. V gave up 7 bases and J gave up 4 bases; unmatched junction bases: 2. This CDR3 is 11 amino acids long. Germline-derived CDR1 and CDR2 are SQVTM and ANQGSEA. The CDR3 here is CSGGQVYGYTF. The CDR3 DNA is TGCAGCGGGGGACAGGTCTATGGCTACACCTTC.

Written as DNA, the CDR3 is TGTGCCAGCAGTGAAACAGGGATTAGCAATCAGCCCCAGCATTTT. Translation: CASSETGISNQPQHF. This rearrangement joins TRBV6-1 to TRBJ1-5; maybe TRBD1 (6 bases). CDR1 is MNHNS and CDR2 is SASEGT in the germline V gene. The CDR3 has 15 amino acids. Trimming pared 2 bases from V and 0 bases from J, leaving 8 bases between.

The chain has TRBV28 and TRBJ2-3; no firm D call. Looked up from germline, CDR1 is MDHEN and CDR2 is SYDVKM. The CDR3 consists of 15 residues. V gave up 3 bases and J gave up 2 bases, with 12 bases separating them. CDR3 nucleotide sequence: TGTGCCAGCAGTTTCGGTCGAGTGATCACAGATACGCAGTATTTT. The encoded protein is CASSFGRVITDTQYF.

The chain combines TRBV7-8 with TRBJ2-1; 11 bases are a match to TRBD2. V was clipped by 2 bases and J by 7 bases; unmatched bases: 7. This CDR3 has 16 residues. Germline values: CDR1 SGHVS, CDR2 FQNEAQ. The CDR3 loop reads CASSLRETSGENEQFF. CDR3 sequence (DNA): TGTGCCAGCAGCTTAAGGGAGACTAGCGGGGAGAATGAGCAGTTCTTC.

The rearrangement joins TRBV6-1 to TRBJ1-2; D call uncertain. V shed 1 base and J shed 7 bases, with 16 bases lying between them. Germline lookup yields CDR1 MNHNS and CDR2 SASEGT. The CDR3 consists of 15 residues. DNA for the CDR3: TGTGCCAGCAGTGAAGGGGTCGGGTCCCTTGTTGGCTACACCTTC. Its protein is CASSEGVGSLVGYTF.

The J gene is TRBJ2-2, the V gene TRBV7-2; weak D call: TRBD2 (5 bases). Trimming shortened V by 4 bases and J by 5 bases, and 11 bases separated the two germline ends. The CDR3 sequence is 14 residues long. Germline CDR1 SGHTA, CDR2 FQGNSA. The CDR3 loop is CASSSWIATGELFF. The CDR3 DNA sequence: TGTGCCAGCAGCTCGTGGATAGCGACCGGGGAGCTGTTTTTT.

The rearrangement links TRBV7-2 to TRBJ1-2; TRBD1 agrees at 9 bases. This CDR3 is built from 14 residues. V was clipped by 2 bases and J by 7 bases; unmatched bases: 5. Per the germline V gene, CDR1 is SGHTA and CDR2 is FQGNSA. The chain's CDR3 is CASSLSRDRVGYTF. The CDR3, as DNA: TGTGCCAGCAGCTTATCTCGGGACAGGGTTGGCTACACCTTC.

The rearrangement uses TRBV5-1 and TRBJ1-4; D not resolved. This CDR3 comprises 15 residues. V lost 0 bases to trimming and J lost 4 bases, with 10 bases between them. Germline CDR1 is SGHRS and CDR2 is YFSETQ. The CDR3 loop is CASSLDGVLNEKLFF. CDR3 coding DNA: TGCGCCAGCAGCTTGGACGGAGTCCTTAATGAAAAACTGTTTTTT.

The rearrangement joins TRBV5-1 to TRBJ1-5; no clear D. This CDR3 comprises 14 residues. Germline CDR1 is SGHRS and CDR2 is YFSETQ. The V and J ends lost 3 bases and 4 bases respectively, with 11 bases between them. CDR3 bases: TGCGCCAGCAGCTCGGGGATGGAAAATCAGCCCCAGCATTTT. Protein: CASSSGMENQPQHF.

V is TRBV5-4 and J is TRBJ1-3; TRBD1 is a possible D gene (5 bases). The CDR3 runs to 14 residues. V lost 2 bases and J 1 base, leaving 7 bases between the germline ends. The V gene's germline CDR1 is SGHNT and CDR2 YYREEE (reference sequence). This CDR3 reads CASSLQVSGNTIYF. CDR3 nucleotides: TGTGCCAGCAGCTTACAGGTTTCTGGAAACACCATATATTTT.

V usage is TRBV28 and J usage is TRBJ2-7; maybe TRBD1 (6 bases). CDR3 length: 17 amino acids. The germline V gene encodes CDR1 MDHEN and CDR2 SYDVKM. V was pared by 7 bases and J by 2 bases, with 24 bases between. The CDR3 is CASNPWDPQGSTYEQYF. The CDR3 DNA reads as TGTGCCAGCAACCCTTGGGACCCCCAGGGGAGCACCTACGAGCAGTACTTC.

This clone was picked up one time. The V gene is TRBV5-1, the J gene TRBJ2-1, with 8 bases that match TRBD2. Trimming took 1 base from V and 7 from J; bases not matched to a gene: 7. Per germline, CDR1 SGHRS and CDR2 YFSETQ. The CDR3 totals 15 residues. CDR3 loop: CASSLYGGGYNEQFF. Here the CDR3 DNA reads TGCGCCAGCAGCTTGTACGGGGGGGGATATAATGAGCAGTTCTTC.

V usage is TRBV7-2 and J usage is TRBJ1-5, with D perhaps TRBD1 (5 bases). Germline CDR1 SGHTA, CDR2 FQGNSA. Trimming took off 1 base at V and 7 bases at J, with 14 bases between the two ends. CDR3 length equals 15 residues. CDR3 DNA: TGTGCCAGCAGCTTAGTCAGGGAAAGAGGCCAGCCCCAGCATTTT. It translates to CASSLVRERGQPQHF. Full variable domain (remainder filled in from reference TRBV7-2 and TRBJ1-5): GAGVSQSPSNKVTEKGKDVELRCDPISGHTALYWYRQSLGQGLEFLIYFQGNSAPDKSGLPSDRFSAERTGGSVSTLTIQRTQQEDSAVYLCASSLVRERGQPQHFGDGTRLSIL.

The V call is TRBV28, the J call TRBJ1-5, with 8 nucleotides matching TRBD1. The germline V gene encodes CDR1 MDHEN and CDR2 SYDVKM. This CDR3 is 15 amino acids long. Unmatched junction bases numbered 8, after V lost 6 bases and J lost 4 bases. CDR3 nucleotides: TGTGCCAGCAGGGAAGCGGACAGGGATAATCAGCCCCAGCATTTT. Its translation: CASREADRDNQPQHF.

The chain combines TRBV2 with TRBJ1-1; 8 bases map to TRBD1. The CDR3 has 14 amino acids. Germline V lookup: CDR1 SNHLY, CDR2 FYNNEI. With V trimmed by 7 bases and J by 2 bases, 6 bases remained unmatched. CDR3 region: CASIEQGVNTEAFF. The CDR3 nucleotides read TGTGCCAGCATCGAACAGGGGGTAAACACTGAAGCTTTCTTT.

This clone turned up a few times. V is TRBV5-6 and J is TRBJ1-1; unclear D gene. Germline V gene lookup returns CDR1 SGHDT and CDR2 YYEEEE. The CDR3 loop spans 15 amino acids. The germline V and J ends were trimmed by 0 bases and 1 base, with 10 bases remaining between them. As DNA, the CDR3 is TGTGCCAGCAGCTTGGACGGGAAAGGGAACACTGAAGCTTTCTTT. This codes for CASSLDGKGNTEAFF.

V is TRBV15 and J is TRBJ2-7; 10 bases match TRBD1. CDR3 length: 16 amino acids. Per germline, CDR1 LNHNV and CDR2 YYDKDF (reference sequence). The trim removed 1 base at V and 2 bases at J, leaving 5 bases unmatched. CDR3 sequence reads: CATSRARDRGPYEQYF. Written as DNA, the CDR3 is TGTGCCACCAGCAGAGCTCGGGACAGGGGCCCCTACGAGCAGTACTTC.